This TCR beta chain was profiled in a study of T cell changes during pregnancy in multiple sclerosis. This CDR3 region has 13 residues. The V end lost 5 bases, the J end lost 5 bases, and 12 bases lay between the germline ends. The V gene's germline CDR1 is PRHDT and CDR2 FYEKMQ (reference sequence). This clone was seen a single time. The data were produced by immunoSEQ multiplex PCR, yet TCRdb's version contains in-frame clones alone and is incomplete. The data hold 30,000 to 35,000 clones, with about 89% observed a single time. The chain employs TRBV13 and TRBJ1-2; D might be TRBD1 (6 bases). This clonotype was obtained from a female donor with multiple sclerosis, enrolled in a pregnancy study. The sequencing used CD8+ T cells from peripheral blood mononuclear cells, collected before pregnancy. In DNA, the CDR3 is TGTGCCAGCAGCCCCCCGACAGGTTATGGCTACACCTTC. It encodes CASSPPTGYGYTF.